A selection of T cell receptor beta chains follows, all from one sample in a study of shared clonotypes between healthy human individuals. The method was immunoSEQ multiplex PCR; TCRdb's version includes in-frame clones alone and lacks a portion of them. Altogether roughly 2.2 million clones are present, about 90% being singletons, with the ten largest covering around 0.4%. Sequencing used naive CD4+ T cells from PBMCs. The receptors were gathered from a man younger than 35 in good health. Some clones in this sample may be carry-over from other donors' samples. Each CDR3 is given with its conserved first and last residue. The D gene is left open where the match is weak. Clone size is not always given. Where it is, it says once, few, many or a class for expanded clones.

clone_size j_call v_call d_call cdr3_length cdr3_nt cdr3_aa
once TRBJ1-1 TRBV28 . 17 TGTGCCAGCAGTCTCCACTCGCCGGCAGGGGCCCGTGGTGAAGCTTTCTTT CASSLHSPAGARGEAFF
. TRBJ1-2 TRBV29-1 TRBD1 13 TGCAGCGTTCTGACAGGGGGGGACTATGGCTACACCTTC CSVLTGGDYGYTF
. TRBJ2-3 TRBV11-2 TRBD2 17 TGTGCCAGCAGCACGAAAGTCCAGCGGGAGATTACAGATACGCAGTATTTT CASSTKVQREITDTQYF
. TRBJ2-3 TRBV5-4 TRBD2 19 TGTGCCAGCAGCTTGGCCGGGGGGATAGCGGGAGGGCCCGCAGATACGCAGTATTTT CASSLAGGIAGGPADTQYF
. TRBJ1-1 TRBV7-9 . 13 TGTGCCAGCAGCTTAGTGGGGGACACTGAAGCTTTCTTT CASSLVGDTEAFF
. TRBJ2-3 TRBV12-5 TRBD1 14 TGTGCTAGTGGCCGGGGACAGAGCACAGATACGCAGTATTTT CASGRGQSTDTQYF
. TRBJ2-5 TRBV10-3 . 9 TGTGCCATCAGGACCGAGGAGTACTTC CAIRTEEYF
. TRBJ2-6 TRBV7-9 . 19 TGTGCCAGCAGCGTAGGCGGGTCAGGGACCCTCTCTGGGGCCAACGTCCTGACTTTC CASSVGGSGTLSGANVLTF
once TRBJ2-7 TRBV4-2 TRBD2 15 TGTGCCAGCAGCCAAGATCGACGGCTAGCGGGAGTGGCGTACTTC CASSQDRRLAGVAYF
. TRBJ1-5 TRBV28 . 11 TGTGCCAGGTTAAGCAATCAGCCCCAGCATTTT CARLSNQPQHF
. TRBJ2-5 TRBV5-1 . 15 TGCGCCAGCAGCTTGAAGGGGCCGAGCGAGGAGACCCAGTACTTC CASSLKGPSEETQYF
. TRBJ2-6 TRBV28 TRBD1 18 TGTGCCAGCAGTTTGCCGGGACAGGCAATGTTTGGGGCCAACGTCCTGACTTTC CASSLPGQAMFGANVLTF